The following is a T cell receptor beta chain sequence with its context. Antigen: not known. The data belong to a study of T cell responses to AZD1222 COVID-19 vaccine. The wider study: Analyses pooled second doses at about 4 or about 12 weeks. Broader study findings: Among those given AZD1222, only five or six were seropositive at baseline.

Libraries were prepared by immunoSEQ multiplex PCR; TCRdb keeps only in-frame clonotypes and omits some of them. The sample lists approximately 100,000 clones, around 94% occurring once. There are 17 residues in the CDR3. V gave up 0 bases and J gave up 5 bases; unmatched junction bases: 7. The germline V gene encodes CDR1 MRHNA and CDR2 SNTAGT. The chain has TRBV6-4 and TRBJ2-3; 11 bases align to TRBD2. Sample: peripheral blood, taken on day 0 of AZD1222 vaccination. The sequence was collected from an adult in good health. CDR3 in amino acids: CASSDSSGGAKRDTQYF. Here the CDR3 DNA reads TGTGCCAGCAGTGACTCTAGCGGGGGGGCTAAGCGAGATACGCAGTATTTT.